The present entry profiles one TCR beta chain with its context. Its antigen is undetermined. One end of the junction is discordant with germline, which a read error may explain. The sample comes from a study of tumor-infiltrating lymphocytes in primary liver carcinoma. Total RNA amounting to around 530 ng was the source from which TCR beta cDNA was made with a constant-region primer. Three nested multiplex PCR rounds, a slightly modified ARM-PCR method, built the TCR beta libraries. Amplification in the first two PCR rounds was performed using TRBV1-TRBV30 forward primers and a C-beta reverse primer for around 9 cycles each. TCRdb reanalysed the multiplex PCR reads using MiXCR and keeps one entry per CDR3 protein. The sample lists approximately 110,000 distinct CDR3 sequences, 60% to 70% occurring once. Unsorted bulk tissue of about 18-34 mg yielded co-extracted RNA and DNA. Findings and limits, study-wide: The overlap of tumor-adjacent and tumor-blood pairs was smaller than that of tumor region pairs.

Germline CDR1 and CDR2: SGHAT and FQDESV (reference sequence). The length of the CDR3 is 13 residues. The chain recombines TRBV11-1 with TRBJ2-7; D possibly matches TRBD1 or TRBD2 (5 bases each). This sequence was found in a woman aged 60-70 years with primary liver carcinoma and hepatitis B virus infection. Sequencing was carried out using liver tumor tissue from sampling region 1. The subset: tumor region T1, superior pole. DNA for the CDR3: TGTGCCATCAGCTTCGGGGACGACTACGAGCAGTACTTC. This codes for CAISFGDDYEQYF.